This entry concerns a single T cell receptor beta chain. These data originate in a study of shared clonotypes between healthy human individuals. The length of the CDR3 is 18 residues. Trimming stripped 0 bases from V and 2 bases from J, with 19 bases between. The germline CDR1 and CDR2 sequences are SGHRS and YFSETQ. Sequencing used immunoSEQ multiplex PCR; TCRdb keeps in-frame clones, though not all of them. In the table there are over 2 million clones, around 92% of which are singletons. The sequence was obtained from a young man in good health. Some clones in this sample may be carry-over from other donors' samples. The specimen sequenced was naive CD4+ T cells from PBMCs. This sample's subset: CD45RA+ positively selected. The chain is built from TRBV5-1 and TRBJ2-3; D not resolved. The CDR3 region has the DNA TGCGCCAGCAGCTTGGCCGTCCGGGCCGCCCTAAACACAGATACGCAGTATTTT. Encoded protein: CASSLAVRAALNTDTQYF.